Listed here are 10 T cell receptor beta chains from one sample, sequenced in a study of shared T cell receptors in the human thymus. Clones were sequenced by immunoSEQ multiplex PCR, and TCRdb holds only the in-frame ones, with some missing. The sample lists about 380,000 clones; around 95% were seen once. The sequencing sample was made of thymocytes. Every receptor here comes from a human donor.

This rearrangement joins TRBV11-2 to TRBJ2-4; D gene uncertain. The CDR3 has 14 residues. The V gene lost 6 bases and the J gene lost 0 bases, with 9 bases spanning the gap. Germline assignment: CDR1 SGHAT and CDR2 FQNNGV. CDR3 sequence reads: CASRPSLAKNIQYF. The CDR3 DNA is TGTGCCAGCAGACCCAGTCTAGCCAAAAACATTCAGTACTTC.

This chain uses TRBV18 with TRBJ2-1, with 8 bases aligning to TRBD1. J gave up 6 bases and V 2 bases, and 21 bases lay outside the gene matches. The CDR3 extends over 20 amino acids. Germline CDR1 and CDR2: KGHSH and LQKENI. This chain's CDR3 is CASSPYLKRTPGGSGNEQFF. In DNA, the CDR3 is TGTGCCAGCTCACCATACCTCAAACGTACACCAGGGGGCTCGGGCAATGAGCAGTTCTTC.

The rearrangement joins TRBV5-1 to TRBJ2-7, with D perhaps being TRBD1 or TRBD2 (6 bases each). This CDR3 contains 15 residues. Trimming pared 0 bases from V and 4 bases from J, leaving 14 bases between. Germline V CDR1 and CDR2: SGHRS, YFSETQ. The CDR3 DNA follows: TGCGCCAGCAGCTTGGCCGACGAGGGGGGATACGAGCAGTACTTC. It codes for CASSLADEGGYEQYF.

The chain links TRBV6-5 to TRBJ2-2; the D is unclear. Germline V gene lookup returns CDR1 MNHEY and CDR2 SVGAGI. The CDR3 runs 15 residues. V was clipped by 6 bases and J by 7 bases, with 18 bases between them. The CDR3 coding sequence is TGTGCCAGCAGAATAGCCCTATGGGCGGACGGGGAGCTGTTTTTT. It codes for CASRIALWADGELFF.

The genes are TRBV27 and TRBJ1-3; a possible D gene is TRBD1 (5 bases). V gave up 0 bases and J gave up 4 bases, with 37 bases separating them. The CDR3 totals 24 residues. Germline V gene sequence: CDR1 MNHEY, CDR2 SMNVEV (reference sequence). CDR3 sequence reads: CASSLSNPWDFKAIYLCYGNTIYF. In DNA, the CDR3 is TGTGCCAGCAGTTTATCCAACCCTTGGGACTTCAAAGCGATCTATCTCTGTTACGGAAACACCATATATTTT.

This clone occurred a few times. This chain joins TRBV29-1 and TRBJ1-2; 10 nucleotides line up with TRBD1. V gave up 5 bases and J gave up 3 bases; unmatched junction bases: 3. The CDR3 contains 13 residues. In germline, CDR1 is SQVTM, CDR2 ANQGSEA. CDR3 DNA: TGCAGCGTTTGGACAGGGGGGTACTATGGCTACACCTTC. It specifies CSVWTGGYYGYTF.

This rearrangement joins TRBV25-1 to TRBJ2-5, with 10 bases identical to TRBD1. The CDR3 covers 16 residues. V gave up 2 bases and J gave up 5 bases; unmatched junction bases: 8. Germline-derived CDR1 and CDR2 are MGHDK and SYGVNS. The CDR3 loop reads CASSEKDRGVRETQYF. CDR3 sequence (DNA): TGTGCCAGCAGTGAAAAGGACAGGGGGGTCCGGGAGACCCAGTACTTC.

This clone came up once. One end of the junction fails to match germline, which may point to a read error. This chain joins TRBV4-1 and TRBJ2-1; 11 bases map to TRBD2. In germline, CDR1 is MGHRA, CDR2 YSYEKL. There are 19 residues in the CDR3. CDR3 coding DNA: TGCGCCAGCACCCAAGTACTAGCGGGAGTCGGCCCTGACTACAATGAGCAGTTCTTC. It encodes CASTQVLAGVGPDYNEQFF.

The rearrangement uses TRBV15 and TRBJ2-3; 7 nucleotides agree with TRBD2. This CDR3 is 14 amino acids long. CDR1 and CDR2 (germline): LNHNV, YYDKDF (reference sequence). The junction had 12 bases not matched to a gene; V was cut back by 10 bases and J by 5 bases. The CDR3 here is CASRLAGEEDTQYF. CDR3 coding DNA: TGTGCCAGCAGGCTTGCGGGAGAAGAAGATACGCAGTATTTT.

This chain uses TRBV29-1 with TRBJ1-1; 10 bases agree with TRBD1. The CDR3 is made up of 16 amino acids. CDR1 and CDR2 from the germline V gene are SQVTM and ANQGSEA. V trimming: 7 bases; J trimming: 6 bases; junction bases outside the gene matches: 17. The CDR3 region is CSAGPGTGEFSAEAFF. CDR3 bases: TGCAGCGCGGGACCCGGGACAGGGGAGTTCAGTGCTGAAGCTTTCTTT. The full variable domain, with the rest looked up from reference TRBV29-1 and TRBJ1-1, is SAVISQKPSRDICQRGTSLTIQCQVDSQVTMMFWYRQQPGQSLTLIATANQGSEATYESGFVIDKFPISRPNLTFSTLTVSNMSPEDSSIYLCSAGPGTGEFSAEAFFGQGTRLTVV.